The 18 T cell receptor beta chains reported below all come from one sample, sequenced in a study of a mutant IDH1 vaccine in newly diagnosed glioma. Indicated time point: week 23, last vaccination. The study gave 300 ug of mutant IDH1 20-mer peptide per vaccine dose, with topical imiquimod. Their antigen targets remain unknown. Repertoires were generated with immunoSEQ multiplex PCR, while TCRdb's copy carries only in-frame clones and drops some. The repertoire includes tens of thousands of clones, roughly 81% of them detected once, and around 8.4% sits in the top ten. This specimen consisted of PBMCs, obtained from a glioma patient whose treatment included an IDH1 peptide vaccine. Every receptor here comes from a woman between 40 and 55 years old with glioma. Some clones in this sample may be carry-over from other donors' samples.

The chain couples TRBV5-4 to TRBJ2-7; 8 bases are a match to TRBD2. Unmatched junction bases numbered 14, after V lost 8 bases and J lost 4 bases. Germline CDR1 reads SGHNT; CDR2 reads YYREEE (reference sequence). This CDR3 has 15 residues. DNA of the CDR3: TGTGCCAGTCGACCCGGGGGGGCAGAAATTTACGAGCAGTACTTC. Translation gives CASRPGGAEIYEQYF. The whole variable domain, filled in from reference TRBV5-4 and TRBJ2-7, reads ETGVTQSPTHLIKTRGQQVTLRCSSQSGHNTVSWYQQALGQGPQFIFQYYREEENGRGNFPPRFSGLQFPNYSSELNVNALELDDSALYLCASRPGGAEIYEQYFGPGTRLTVT.

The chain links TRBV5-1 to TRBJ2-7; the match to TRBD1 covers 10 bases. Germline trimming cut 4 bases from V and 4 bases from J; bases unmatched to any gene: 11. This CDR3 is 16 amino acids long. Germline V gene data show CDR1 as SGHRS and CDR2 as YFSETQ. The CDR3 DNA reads TGCGCCAGCAGCGCAGACCGGGACAGGGGTTCGTACGAGCAGTACTTC. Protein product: CASSADRDRGSYEQYF.

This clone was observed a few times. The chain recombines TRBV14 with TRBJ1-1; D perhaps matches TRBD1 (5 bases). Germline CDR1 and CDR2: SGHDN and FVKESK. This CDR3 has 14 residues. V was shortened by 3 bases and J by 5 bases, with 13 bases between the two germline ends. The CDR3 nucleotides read TGTGCCAGCAGCCAGAGGGGCCAGGGTACTGAAGCTTTCTTT. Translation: CASSQRGQGTEAFF.

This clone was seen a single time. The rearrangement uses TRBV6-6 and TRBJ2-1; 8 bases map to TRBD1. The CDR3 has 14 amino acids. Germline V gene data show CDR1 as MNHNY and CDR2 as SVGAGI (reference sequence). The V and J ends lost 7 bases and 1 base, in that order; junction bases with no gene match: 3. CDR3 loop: CASTGQGSYNEQFF. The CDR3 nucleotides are TGTGCCAGCACCGGACAGGGTTCCTACAATGAGCAGTTCTTC.

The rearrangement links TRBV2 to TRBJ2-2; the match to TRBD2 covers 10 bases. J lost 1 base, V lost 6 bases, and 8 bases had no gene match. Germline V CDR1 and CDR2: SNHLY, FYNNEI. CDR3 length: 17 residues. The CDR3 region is CASRPRGLAKNTGELFF. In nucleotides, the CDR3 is TGTGCCAGCAGACCTAGGGGACTAGCGAAGAACACCGGGGAGCTGTTTTTT.

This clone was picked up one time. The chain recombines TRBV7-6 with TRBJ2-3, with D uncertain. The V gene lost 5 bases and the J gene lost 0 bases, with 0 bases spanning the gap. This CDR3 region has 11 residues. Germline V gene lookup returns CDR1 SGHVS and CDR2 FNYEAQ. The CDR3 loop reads CASSSTDTQYF. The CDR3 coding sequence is TGTGCCAGCAGCAGCACAGATACGCAGTATTTT.

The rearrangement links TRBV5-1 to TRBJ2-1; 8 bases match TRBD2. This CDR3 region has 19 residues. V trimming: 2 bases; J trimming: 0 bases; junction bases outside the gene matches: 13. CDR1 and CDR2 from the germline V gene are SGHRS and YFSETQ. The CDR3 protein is CASSFGRGGLGLSYNEQFF. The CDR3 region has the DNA TGCGCCAGCAGCTTCGGACGGGGGGGCCTCGGACTCTCCTACAATGAGCAGTTCTTC. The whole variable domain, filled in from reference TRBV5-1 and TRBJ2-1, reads KAGVTQTPRYLIKTRGQQVTLSCSPISGHRSVSWYQQTPGQGLQFLFEYFSETQRNKGNFPGRFSGRQFSNSRSEMNVSTLELGDSALYLCASSFGRGGLGLSYNEQFFGPGTRLTVL.

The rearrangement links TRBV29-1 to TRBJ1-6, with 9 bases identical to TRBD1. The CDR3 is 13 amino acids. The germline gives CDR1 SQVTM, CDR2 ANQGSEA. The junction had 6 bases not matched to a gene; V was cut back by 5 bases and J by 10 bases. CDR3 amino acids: CSVLDRGSSPLHF. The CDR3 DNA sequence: TGCAGCGTTCTGGACAGGGGTAGCTCACCCCTCCACTTT.

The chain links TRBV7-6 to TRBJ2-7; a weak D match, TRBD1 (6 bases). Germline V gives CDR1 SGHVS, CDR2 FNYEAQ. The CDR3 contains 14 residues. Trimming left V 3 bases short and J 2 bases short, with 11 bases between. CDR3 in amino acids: CASSFGTSPYEQYF. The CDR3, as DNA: TGTGCCAGCAGCTTCGGGACATCCCCCTACGAGCAGTACTTC.

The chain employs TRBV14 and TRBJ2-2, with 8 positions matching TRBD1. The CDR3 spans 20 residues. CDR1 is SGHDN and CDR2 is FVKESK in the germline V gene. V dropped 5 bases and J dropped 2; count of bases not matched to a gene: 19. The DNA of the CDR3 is TGTGCCAGCAGCGGGCGACAGGGGCCCAGCGTGGGGTATAACACCGGGGAGCTGTTTTTT. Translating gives CASSGRQGPSVGYNTGELFF.

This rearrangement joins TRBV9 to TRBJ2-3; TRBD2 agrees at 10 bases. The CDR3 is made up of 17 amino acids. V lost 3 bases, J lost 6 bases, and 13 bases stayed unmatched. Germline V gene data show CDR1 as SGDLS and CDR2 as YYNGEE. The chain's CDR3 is CASSANQVSGGLDTQYF. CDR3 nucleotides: TGTGCCAGCAGCGCCAACCAAGTTAGCGGGGGGTTGGATACGCAGTATTTT.

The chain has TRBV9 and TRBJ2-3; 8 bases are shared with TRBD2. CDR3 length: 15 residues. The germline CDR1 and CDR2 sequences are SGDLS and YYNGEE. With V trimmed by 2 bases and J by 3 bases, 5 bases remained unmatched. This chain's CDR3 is CASSVFSGDTDTQYF. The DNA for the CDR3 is TGTGCCAGCAGCGTCTTTAGCGGGGATACAGATACGCAGTATTTT.

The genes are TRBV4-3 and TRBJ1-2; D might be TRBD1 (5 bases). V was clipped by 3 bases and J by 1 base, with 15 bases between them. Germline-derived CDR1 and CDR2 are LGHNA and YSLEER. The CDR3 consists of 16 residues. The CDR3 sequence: CASSQRGGANNYGYTF. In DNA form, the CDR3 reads TGCGCCAGCAGCCAGAGAGGCGGGGCTAATAACTATGGCTACACCTTC.

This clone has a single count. In DNA, the CDR3 is TGCGCCAGCCAGGGTGCAAATGGCTACACCTTC. It codes for CASQGANGYTF. The chain joins TRBV5-1 to TRBJ1-2; D possibly corresponds to TRBD1 (5 bases). CDR3 length equals 11 residues. The V end lost 7 bases, the J end lost 6 bases, and 10 bases lay between the germline ends. Germline-derived CDR1 and CDR2 are SGHRS and YFSETQ.

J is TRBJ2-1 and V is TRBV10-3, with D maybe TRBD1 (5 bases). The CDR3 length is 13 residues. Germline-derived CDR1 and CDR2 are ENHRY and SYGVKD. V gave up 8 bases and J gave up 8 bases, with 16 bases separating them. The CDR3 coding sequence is TGTGCCATCGGGGCTCAGGAATTCGATGAGCAGTTCTTC. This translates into CAIGAQEFDEQFF.

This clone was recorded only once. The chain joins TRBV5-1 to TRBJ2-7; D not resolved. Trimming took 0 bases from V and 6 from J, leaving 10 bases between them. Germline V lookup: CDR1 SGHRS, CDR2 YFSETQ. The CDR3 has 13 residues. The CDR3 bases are TGCGCCAGCAGCTTGGACTCCCACAGCGAGCAGTACTTC. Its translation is CASSLDSHSEQYF.

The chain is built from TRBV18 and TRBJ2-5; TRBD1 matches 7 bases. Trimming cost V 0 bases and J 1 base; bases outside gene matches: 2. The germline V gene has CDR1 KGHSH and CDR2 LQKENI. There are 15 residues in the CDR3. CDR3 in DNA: TGTGCCAGCTCACCACCCGGGACAGCCCAAGAGACCCAGTACTTC. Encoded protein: CASSPPGTAQETQYF.

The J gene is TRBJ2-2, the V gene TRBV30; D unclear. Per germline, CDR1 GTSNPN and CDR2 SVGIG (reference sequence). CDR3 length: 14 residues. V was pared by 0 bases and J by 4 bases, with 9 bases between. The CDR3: CAWSVGAFTGELFF. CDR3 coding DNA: TGTGCCTGGAGTGTGGGTGCCTTCACCGGGGAGCTGTTTTTT.